This TCR beta chain emerged from a study of T-cell reconstitution after alpha-beta-depleted transplantation in children. Construction of the TCRbeta library involved unique molecular identifiers. MiXCR, applied by TCRdb to the PCR reads, yields one record per CDR3 protein. The sample has about 610,000 distinct CDR3 sequences; 10% are singletons. There are 12 residues in the CDR3. Trimming took 2 bases from V and 7 from J, leaving 6 bases between them. Germline CDR1 and CDR2: LNHDA and SQIVND (reference sequence). This specimen consisted of PBMCs from the stem cell graft donor, obtained from the stem cell graft. The TCR comes from a human donor who donated a stem cell graft to a child with acute myeloid leukemia. V is TRBV19 and J is TRBJ2-1; a possible D gene is TRBD2 (5 bases). CDR3: CASSIWENEQFF. CDR3 DNA sequence: TGTGCCAGTAGTATATGGGAGAATGAGCAGTTCTTC.